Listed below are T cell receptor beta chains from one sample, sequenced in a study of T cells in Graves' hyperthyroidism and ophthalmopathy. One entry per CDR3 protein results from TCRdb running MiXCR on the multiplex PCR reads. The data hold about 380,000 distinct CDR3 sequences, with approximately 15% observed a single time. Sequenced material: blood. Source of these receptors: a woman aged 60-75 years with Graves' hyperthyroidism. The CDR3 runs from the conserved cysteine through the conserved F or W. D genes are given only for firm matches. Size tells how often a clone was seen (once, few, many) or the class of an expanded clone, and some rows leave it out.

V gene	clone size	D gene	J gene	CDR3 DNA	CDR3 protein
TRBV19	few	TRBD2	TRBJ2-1	TGTGCCAGTAGTGGGACACCGGGACTAGCGGACGCTGAGCAGTTCTTC	CASSGTPGLADAEQFF
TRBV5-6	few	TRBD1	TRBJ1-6	TGTGCCAGCAGCGGACGGACAGGGGAAAATTCACCCCTCCACTTT	CASSGRTGENSPLHF
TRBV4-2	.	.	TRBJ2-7	TGTGCCAGCAGCCAAGATGCCCCCGGATGGGACGAGCAGTACTTC	CASSQDAPGWDEQYF
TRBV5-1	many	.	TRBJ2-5	TGCGCCAGCAGCTTGCGGGTCGGAGGAGAGACCCAGTACTTC	CASSLRVGGETQYF
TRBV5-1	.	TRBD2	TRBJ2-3	TGCGCCAGCAGCTTATCTAGCGGGGGCACAGATACGCAGTATTTT	CASSLSSGGTDTQYF
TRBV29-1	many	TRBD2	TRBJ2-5	TGCAGGTGGAGGGGGCGGACTAGCGGGAGGGAGGTCCAGTACTTC	CRWRGRTSGREVQYF
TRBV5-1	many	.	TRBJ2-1	TGCGCCAGCAGCCGTGTAGGGGGACTCCAAGCCGATGAGCAGTTCTTC	CASSRVGGLQADEQFF
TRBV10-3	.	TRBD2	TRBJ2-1	TGTGCCAGCAGAATCAGGGGCGGGAGGGCCGCTAATGAGCAGTTCTTC	CASRIRGGRAANEQFF
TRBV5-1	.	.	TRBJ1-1	TGCGCCAGCAGCTTGGATGGGCCGAGTTCTGAAGCTTTCTTT	CASSLDGPSSEAFF
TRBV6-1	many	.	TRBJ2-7	TGTGCCAGCAGTTACCAGGCCGGACCCTACGAGCAGTACTTC	CASSYQAGPYEQYF
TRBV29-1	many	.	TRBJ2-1	TGCAGCGTTTACGACATCCCGGAGAGCTCCTACAATGAGCAGTTCTTC	CSVYDIPESSYNEQFF
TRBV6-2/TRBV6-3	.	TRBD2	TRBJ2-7	TGTGCCAGCAGTTACCACTCCGGACTAGTGGCCTACGAGCAGTACTTC	CASSYHSGLVAYEQYF
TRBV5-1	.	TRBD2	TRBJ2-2	TGCGCCAGCAGCTTGACCTTGAGCGGGCGGGAGAGCACCGGGGAGCTGTTTTTT	CASSLTLSGRESTGELFF
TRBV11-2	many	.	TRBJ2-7	TGTGCCAGCAGCCTGGACGGTACCTCCTACGAGCAGTACTTC	CASSLDGTSYEQYF
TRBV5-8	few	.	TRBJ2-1	TGTGCCAGCAGCCGAACTGGGGCCTCCTACAATGAGCAGTTCTTC	CASSRTGASYNEQFF
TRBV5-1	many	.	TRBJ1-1	TGCGCCAGCAGCTTGGAGGTGGTTAACACTGAAGCTTTCTTT	CASSLEVVNTEAFF
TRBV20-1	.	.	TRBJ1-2	TGCAGTGCTAGCGTCCGGACGACCTATGGCTACACCTTC	CSASVRTTYGYTF
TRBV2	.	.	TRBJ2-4	TGTGCCACCAGTGACCCAGGGGATGGGGACATTCAGTACTTC	CATSDPGDGDIQYF
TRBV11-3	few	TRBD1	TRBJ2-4	TGTGCCGGCAGCCCGAACAGGGGAGCCAAAAACATTCAGTACTTC	CAGSPNRGAKNIQYF
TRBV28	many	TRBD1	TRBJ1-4	TGTGCCAGCAGTGGACAGGGAGGGCGTGAAAAACTGTTTTTT	CASSGQGGREKLFF
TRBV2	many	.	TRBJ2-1	TGTGCCAGCAGTGAAGCTTCTAGATACAATGAGCAGTTCTTC	CASSEASRYNEQFF
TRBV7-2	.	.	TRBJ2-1	TGTGCCAGCAGCTTAGAGGTGGGAGGAATCAATGAGCAGTTCTTC	CASSLEVGGINEQFF
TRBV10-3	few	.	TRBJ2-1	TGTGCCATCAGTGAGTCGATCGGGGGCTCCTACAATGAGCAGTTCTTC	CAISESIGGSYNEQFF
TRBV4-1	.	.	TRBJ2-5	TGCGCCAGCAGCCAAGTGGAGCAGTTGGAGACCCAGTACTTC	CASSQVEQLETQYF
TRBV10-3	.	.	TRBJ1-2	TGTGCCATCAGTGTGACAGATCCAGCTAACTATGGCTACACCTTC	CAISVTDPANYGYTF
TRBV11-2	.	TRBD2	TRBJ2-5	TGTGCCAGCAGTGTATCAGCGGGAGAAGGGGAGACCCAGTACTTC	CASSVSAGEGETQYF
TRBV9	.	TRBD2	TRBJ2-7	TGTGCCAGCAGCGTGGACGGGACTAGCTATTTCGAGCAGTACTTC	CASSVDGTSYFEQYF
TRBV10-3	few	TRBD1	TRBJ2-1	TGTGCCATTGGTCCCGGGACAGGGGAAAACTCCTACAATGAGCAGTTCTTC	CAIGPGTGENSYNEQFF
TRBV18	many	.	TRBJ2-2	TGTGCCAGCTCACCAGGGCAGGAGAACACCGGGGAGCTGTTTTTT	CASSPGQENTGELFF
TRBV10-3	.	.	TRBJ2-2	TGTGCCATCAGGAGGGACTACACCGGGGAGCTGTTTTTT	CAIRRDYTGELFF
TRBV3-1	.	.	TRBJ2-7	TGTGCCAGCAGCCACGGGAGCTCCTACGAGCAGTACTTC	CASSHGSSYEQYF
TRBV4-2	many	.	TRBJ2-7	TGTGCCAGCAGCCAAGATGAAGGAGGGCATTTCATTTACGAGCAGTACTTC	CASSQDEGGHFIYEQYF
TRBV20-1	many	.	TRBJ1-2	TGCAGTGCTAGAGCTTTGGTTTGGAACTATGGCTACACCTTC	CSARALVWNYGYTF
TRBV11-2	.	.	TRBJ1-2	TGTGCCAGCAGCTTAGGGGGGCCCCTCTATGGCTACACCTTC	CASSLGGPLYGYTF
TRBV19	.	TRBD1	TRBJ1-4	TGTGCCAGTAACCTCGCGCAGGGGGGTGGTGAAAAACTGTTTTTT	CASNLAQGGGEKLFF
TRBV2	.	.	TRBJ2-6	TGTGCCAGCAGCTTTACCAACGTCCTGACTTTC	CASSFTNVLTF
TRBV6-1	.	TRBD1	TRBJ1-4	TGTGCCAGCAGTGATCAGGGGGGAACTAATGAAAAACTGTTTTTT	CASSDQGGTNEKLFF
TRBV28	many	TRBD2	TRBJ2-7	TGTGCCAGCAGTTTGATGTCGGCTAGCGGGAGATCCTACGAGCAGTACTTC	CASSLMSASGRSYEQYF
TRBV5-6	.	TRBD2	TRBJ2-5	TGTGCCAGCAGCTTAGGGGTAGCGGGAGGTCCCGAGACCCAGTACTTC	CASSLGVAGGPETQYF
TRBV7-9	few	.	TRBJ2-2	TGTGCCAGCAGCTTAGCCACCCACCAGGCTCGTTTGACCGGGGAGCTGTTTTTT	CASSLATHQARLTGELFF
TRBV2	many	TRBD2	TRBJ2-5	TGTGCCAGCAGTTTGCCGGGACTAGCCGGGGAGACCCAGTACTTC	CASSLPGLAGETQYF
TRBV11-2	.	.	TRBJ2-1	TGTGCCAGCAGCTTGTGGACGGTACTTAATGAGCAGTTCTTC	CASSLWTVLNEQFF
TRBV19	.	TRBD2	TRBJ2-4	TGTGCCAGTAGTATAGGGCGGGAGAAGGGCATTCAGTACTTC	CASSIGREKGIQYF
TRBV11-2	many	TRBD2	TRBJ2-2	TGTGCCAGCAGCTTAGTTCTAGCGGGAAGTAAGCTGTTTTTT	CASSLVLAGSKLFF
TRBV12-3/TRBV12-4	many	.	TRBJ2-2	TGTGCCAGCAGCCGAACAGGGATCCCCGGGGAGCTGTTTTTT	CASSRTGIPGELFF
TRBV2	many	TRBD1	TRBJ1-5	TGTGCCAGCAGTGAGACGGGACAGCGGTTTCGCCCCCAGCATTTT	CASSETGQRFRPQHF
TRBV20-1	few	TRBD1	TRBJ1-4	TGCAGTGCTCCCGTGGACAGGGGAGACGAAAAACTGTTTTTT	CSAPVDRGDEKLFF
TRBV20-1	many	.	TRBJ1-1	TGCAGTGCTAGGGGTCTAGGACAAGGCATAATGTTGAACACTGAAGCTTTCTTT	CSARGLGQGIMLNTEAFF
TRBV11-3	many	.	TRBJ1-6	TGTGCCAGCAGCTTATTGGAATGGACACCCCTCCACTTT	CASSLLEWTPLHF
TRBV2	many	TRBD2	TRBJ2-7	TGTGCCAGCAGAGGACTAGTTCAGTACGAGCAGTACTTC	CASRGLVQYEQYF
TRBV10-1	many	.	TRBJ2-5	TGCGCCAGCAGTGTTGGCGGGACCGGAGAGACCCAGTACTTC	CASSVGGTGETQYF
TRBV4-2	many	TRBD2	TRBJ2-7	TGTGCCAGCAGCCAAGAACTAGCGGGCACCTACGAGCAGTACTTC	CASSQELAGTYEQYF
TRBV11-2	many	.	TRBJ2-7	TGTGCCAGCAGCTTGGCCGCCTACGAGCAGTACTTC	CASSLAAYEQYF
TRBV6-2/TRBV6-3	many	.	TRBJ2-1	TGTGCCAGCAGGCCCGGGACTCCCTCCTACAATGAGCAGTTCTTC	CASRPGTPSYNEQFF
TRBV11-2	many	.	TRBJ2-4	TGTGCCAGCAGCCTGACTCTAGCCAAAAACATTCAGTACTTC	CASSLTLAKNIQYF
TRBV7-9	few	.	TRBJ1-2	TGTGCCAGCAGCAAAGGGGGGACCGGGGTCGGCTATGGCTACACCTTC	CASSKGGTGVGYGYTF
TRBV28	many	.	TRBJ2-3	TGTGCCAGCAGTCCAGGACTCGGACGCACAGATACGCAGTATTTT	CASSPGLGRTDTQYF